This TCR beta chain was documented in a study of blood T cell repertoires in COVID-19. At the level of the study: The samples span acute and convalescent COVID-19 from the United States, Italy and Spain. T cells, B-cell-depleted T cells, or PBMCs provided the cDNA or gDNA that served as material.

The CDR3 has 13 amino acids. Germline V gives CDR1 SQVTM, CDR2 ANQGSEA. The junction had 4 bases not matched to a gene; V was cut back by 7 bases and J by 2 bases. Original processing methods: Estimated nucleated cell counts came from reference gene primer amplification. This table comes from immunoSEQ multiplex PCR, and its TCRdb copy is limited to in-frame clones, with some not included. For V, J and clone size, that table is used; D and trimming come from the DNA. This table holds some 390,000 clones, 89% found once. The Seattle site enrolled patients during active infection and followed them longitudinally.

The gene calls are TRBV29-1 and TRBJ1-1, with 10 bases identical to TRBD1. This TCR came from a woman between 40 and 55 years old with COVID-19, enrolled during active disease. What was sequenced was peripheral blood. The CDR3, as DNA: TGCAGCGCTATGACAGGGGGCAACACTGAAGCTTTCTTT. It codes for CSAMTGGNTEAFF.